Listed below are T cell receptor beta chains from one sample, sequenced in a study of response to subunit inactivated influenza vaccine. MiXCR, run by TCRdb on the RT-PCR reads, gives a single entry per CDR3 protein. Of about 520,000 distinct CDR3 sequences listed, approximately 7.3% were seen once; the top ten hold around 13%. The sequenced sample was PBMCs from blood, obtained around 25 months after vaccination. These receptors all stem from a man aged 50-75 years who received an inactivated influenza vaccine. CDR3s include the opening cysteine and the closing phenylalanine or tryptophan. Fields, in order: V gene, D gene, clone size, J gene, CDR3 DNA, CDR3 protein. A D gene is named only where the DNA matches it firmly. Only some rows state a clone size, as once, few, many or a class for expanded clones.

TRBV10-3	.	many	TRBJ2-7	TGTGCCATCAGTGAGTCTCGGGGGAGGGGACAGACTATATACGAGCAGTACTTC	CAISESRGRGQTIYEQYF
TRBV3-1	.	.	TRBJ2-1	TGTGCCAGCAGCCAAGTGGTCAGTAACAAGAAAAATGAGCAGTTCTTC	CASSQVVSNKKNEQFF
TRBV27	TRBD2	few	TRBJ2-3	TGTGCCAGCAGGGGACTAGCTCGGGATACGCAGTATTTT	CASRGLARDTQYF
TRBV6-1	.	.	TRBJ2-3	TGTGCCAGCAGTGGACCTCCCACAGATACGCAGTATTTT	CASSGPPTDTQYF
TRBV20-1	.	few	TRBJ1-5	TGCAGTGCCCGCCACGACATGCTAAGCAATCAGCCCCAGCATTTT	CSARHDMLSNQPQHF
TRBV12-3/TRBV12-4	TRBD1	many	TRBJ2-1	TGTGCCAGCAGCCCTTTCAAGGGGGCCGATGAGCAGTTCTTC	CASSPFKGADEQFF
TRBV20-1	.	.	TRBJ1-4	TGCAGTGCAAGGGGTCAGACATCTATGAAGGAACTGTTTTTT	CSARGQTSMKELFF
TRBV27	.	many	TRBJ2-7	TGTGCCAGCAGTTATAGGAGGGGCCTCTACGAGCAGTACTTC	CASSYRRGLYEQYF
TRBV7-9	.	few	TRBJ2-1	TGTGCCAGCAGGCGAACCGGGACCGTCTATGAGCAGTTCTTC	CASRRTGTVYEQFF
TRBV7-2	.	few	TRBJ2-5	TGTGCCAGCAGCTCCGGGACTTGGTACCAAGAGACCCAGTACTTC	CASSSGTWYQETQYF
TRBV12-3/TRBV12-4	TRBD1	.	TRBJ1-1	TGTGCCAGCAGCCCTCTTCCTAAGGGGGCAGCTTTCTTT	CASSPLPKGAAFF
TRBV19	TRBD2	.	TRBJ2-1	TGTGCCAGTAGTCGGTTTCGCGGGAGGGCCGATGCTCTCAATGAGCAGTTCTTC	CASSRFRGRADALNEQFF
TRBV7-6	.	few	TRBJ2-7	TGTGCCAGCAGCTCAATACGAAAAACCGGGACTGAATCCTACGAGCAGTACTTC	CASSSIRKTGTESYEQYF
TRBV11-2	.	many	TRBJ2-5	TGTGCCAGCAGCCCTCAGTCTCGCAAAGAGACCCAGTACTTC	CASSPQSRKETQYF
TRBV10-2	.	few	TRBJ1-2	TGCGCCAGCAGTGACAGGACATCGGGCTATGGCTACACCTTC	CASSDRTSGYGYTF
TRBV4-3	.	.	TRBJ1-5	TGCGCCAGCAGCCCAATATGGGGGGGCAAGGAGCCCCAGCATTTT	CASSPIWGGKEPQHF
TRBV20-1	TRBD2	few	TRBJ2-2	TGCAGTGCTGGAACTAGCGGGAGGTCCGGGGAGCTGTTTTTT	CSAGTSGRSGELFF
TRBV20-1	.	few	TRBJ1-2	TGCAGTGCCCCGGGACGATATGGCTACACCTTC	CSAPGRYGYTF
TRBV4-1	TRBD1	.	TRBJ2-7	TGCGCCAGCAGCCAAGTGGGACAGGACCCCTACGAGCAGTACTTC	CASSQVGQDPYEQYF
TRBV2	TRBD1	few	TRBJ2-7	TGTGCCAGCACCAAGGGGGGACAGGGGTTCTACGAGCAGTACTTC	CASTKGGQGFYEQYF
TRBV7-9	TRBD1	few	TRBJ2-3	TGTGCCAGCAGCCCAGGGACAGGACGATCCGGTACGCAGTATTTT	CASSPGTGRSGTQYF
TRBV5-6	.	many	TRBJ2-7	TGTGCCAGCAGCTTGGCTTCGTTGTGGGGTTTTGGTCTCTACGAGCAGTACTTC	CASSLASLWGFGLYEQYF
TRBV6-6	.	many	TRBJ1-1	TGTGCCAGCAGCAGTATGAGGGACACTGAAGCTTTCTTT	CASSSMRDTEAFF
TRBV12-3/TRBV12-4	.	many	TRBJ1-2	TGTGCCAGCAGTCTAGGGACCTATGGCTACACCTTC	CASSLGTYGYTF
TRBV20-1	.	many	TRBJ2-1	TGCAGTGCTAGAAAATTGGGCGGGAAGTTTCTCCATGAGCAGTTCTTC	CSARKLGGKFLHEQFF
TRBV5-6	.	few	TRBJ2-1	TGTGCCAGCAGCAGGGACACCATCTCCTACAATGAGCAGTTCTTC	CASSRDTISYNEQFF
TRBV4-3	.	few	TRBJ2-1	TGCGCCAGCAGCCAAGTGGAGACGGCGGGCCGACACAATGAGCAGTTCTTC	CASSQVETAGRHNEQFF
TRBV10-3	TRBD1	many	TRBJ2-1	TGTGCCATACGGACAGGGAACAATGAGCAGTTCTTC	CAIRTGNNEQFF
TRBV7-6	.	.	TRBJ2-1	TGTGCCAGCAGCTTAGTTCCTGATTTAGGTGAGCAGTTCTTC	CASSLVPDLGEQFF
TRBV27	TRBD1	.	TRBJ1-4	TGTGCCAGCAGTCTGGACAGGGTGGGGGAAAAACTGTTTTTT	CASSLDRVGEKLFF
TRBV12-3/TRBV12-4	.	many	TRBJ1-2	TGTGCCAGCAGTTTTTCAGCCGGGACCGCACCTAACTATGGCTACACCTTC	CASSFSAGTAPNYGYTF
TRBV12-3/TRBV12-4	.	few	TRBJ1-5	TGTGCCAGCAGTCCTGCGACAGGAGCGAGCAATCAGCCCCAGCATTTT	CASSPATGASNQPQHF
TRBV11-2	TRBD2	many	TRBJ2-1	TGTGCCAGCAGCCCTACGAAGGCGGGAGCGTACAATGAGCAGTTCTTC	CASSPTKAGAYNEQFF
TRBV7-6	TRBD2	few	TRBJ2-3	TGTGCCAGCAGCTTTGGTCTAGCGGGGGCTAGCACAGATACGCAGTATTTT	CASSFGLAGASTDTQYF
TRBV9	TRBD2	.	TRBJ2-1	TGTGCCAGCAGCGTAGGGCCGAGCGGGGGATTAAATGAGCAGTTCTTC	CASSVGPSGGLNEQFF
TRBV7-2	.	many	TRBJ2-3	TGTGCCAGCAGCCCCTATCCACCGGGGACTAGCACAGATACGCAGTATTTT	CASSPYPPGTSTDTQYF
TRBV29-1	TRBD2	.	TRBJ2-5	TGCAGCGTTGGGACTAGCGGGAGGCTGGGGACCCAGTACTTC	CSVGTSGRLGTQYF
TRBV7-8	TRBD1	many	TRBJ2-1	TGTGCCAGCAGCTTACCCCTGACAGGGGACAATGAGCAGTTCTTC	CASSLPLTGDNEQFF
TRBV27	TRBD1	many	TRBJ2-7	TGTGCCAGCAGTTTAAACCCAGGGGGCGAGCAGTACTTC	CASSLNPGGEQYF